Listed here are 23 T cell receptor beta chains from one sample, sequenced in a study of beta chain features in type 1 diabetes. The investigators reverse transcribed all of the isolated RNA, so they sequenced expressed TCRB transcripts. Generated by immunoSEQ multiplex PCR, the TCRdb table keeps only in-frame clones and is missing some. The sample has 110,000 or so clones, 40% seen once. Sequenced sample: stem cell memory CD4+ T cells from blood. The receptors come from a woman aged 18-35 years in good health.

This clone was detected a few times. V and J are TRBV7-9 and TRBJ2-7, with a possible D match to TRBD1 (6 bases). The CDR3 totals 16 residues. Germline V CDR1 and CDR2: SEHNR, FQNEAQ (reference sequence). Between the trimmed V and J ends, which lost 0 bases and 4 bases, there was a span of 16 bases. CDR3 DNA sequence: TGTGCCAGCAGCTTAGCCCAGGGCAGGGGAAGTTACGAGCAGTACTTC. Translated: CASSLAQGRGSYEQYF.

This chain uses TRBV6-5 with TRBJ2-6; D is perhaps TRBD2 (5 bases). Germline V gene sequence: CDR1 MNHEY, CDR2 SVGAGI. The germline V and J ends were trimmed by 8 bases and 0 bases, with 14 bases remaining between them. The CDR3 totals 16 residues. CDR3: CASRFLAVSGANVLTF. In DNA form, the CDR3 reads TGTGCCAGCCGTTTTCTAGCCGTCTCTGGGGCCAACGTCCTGACTTTC.

This clone was seen more than once but under ten times. Here the CDR3 DNA reads TGTGCCACCAGCAGAGATCTGGGCGGCAGGGGCTTACAAGGCTACACCTTC. This encodes CATSRDLGGRGLQGYTF. This chain uses TRBV15 with TRBJ1-2; D is perhaps TRBD1 (6 bases). CDR3 length equals 17 residues. CDR1 and CDR2 (germline): LNHNV, YYDKDF (reference sequence). The V end lost 0 bases, the J end lost 8 bases, and 22 bases lay between the germline ends. The full variable domain, its missing parts supplied by reference TRBV15 and TRBJ1-2, is DAMVIQNPRYQVTQFGKPVTLSCSQTLNHNVMYWYQQKSSQAPKLLFHYYDKDFNNEADTPDNFQSRRPNTSFCFLDIRSPGLGDTAMYLCATSRDLGGRGLQGYTFGSGTRLTVV.

The chain recombines TRBV25-1 with TRBJ2-1, with 13 bases identical to TRBD2. J was trimmed by 9 bases and V by 1 base; bases with no gene match: 9. Germline-derived CDR1 and CDR2 are MGHDK and SYGVNS. This CDR3 is built from 17 residues. Here the CDR3 DNA reads TGTGCCAGCAGTGAATCCCCCCCACTAGCGGGAGGGGGTGAGCAGTTCTTC. Translation: CASSESPPLAGGGEQFF.

The chain recombines TRBV19 with TRBJ1-5; TRBD1 agrees at 8 bases. Germline V gives CDR1 LNHDA, CDR2 SQIVND (reference sequence). The CDR3 spans 13 residues. V was pared by 6 bases and J by 4 bases, with 2 bases of the junction left unmatched. The CDR3 DNA follows: TGTGCCAGTAGGGACAGGGTTAATCAGCCCCAGCATTTT. This encodes CASRDRVNQPQHF. Supplemented by reference TRBV19 and TRBJ1-5, the full variable domain reads DGGITQSPKYLFRKEGQNVTLSCEQNLNHDAMYWYRQDPGQGLRLIYYSQIVNDFQKGDIAEGYSVSREKKESFPLTVTSAQKNPTAFYLCASRDRVNQPQHFGDGTRLSIL.

This chain joins TRBV25-1 and TRBJ2-5; D is possibly TRBD1 (6 bases). The CDR3 is made up of 13 amino acids. Germline CDR1 and CDR2: MGHDK and SYGVNS. Deletions cut 6 bases from V and 5 bases from J, with 13 bases between. In nucleotides, the CDR3 is TGTGCCAGCAGACAGGGAAGAAGGGAGACCCAGTACTTC. It yields the protein CASRQGRRETQYF.

The J gene is TRBJ2-7, the V gene TRBV6-6; 7 nucleotides align to TRBD1. The trim removed 5 bases at V and 7 bases at J, leaving 11 bases unmatched. CDR1 and CDR2 (germline): MNHNY, SVGAGI (reference sequence). CDR3 length: 14 residues. The CDR3 bases are TGTGCCAGCAGTACCCGGACAGGTCTTCAGGAGCAGTACTTC. This sequence encodes CASSTRTGLQEQYF.

This clone occurred once. The rearrangement joins TRBV6-5 to TRBJ2-7; D is unresolved. CDR3 length: 15 amino acids. The V and J ends lost 7 bases and 1 base respectively, with 17 bases between them. Germline-derived CDR1 and CDR2 are MNHEY and SVGAGI. CDR3 residues: CASKSAGLLSYEQYF. CDR3 bases: TGTGCCAGCAAATCTGCAGGTTTATTATCCTACGAGCAGTACTTC.

This clone was observed a handful of times. The CDR3 loop is CSVEGTEREITYNEQFF. CDR3 DNA: TGCAGCGTTGAAGGGACGGAGCGGGAGATAACTTACAATGAGCAGTTCTTC. This chain uses TRBV29-1 with TRBJ2-1; TRBD2 aligns across 8 bases. This CDR3 has 17 residues. Germline loops: CDR1 SQVTM, CDR2 ANQGSEA. Trimming took 1 base from V and 4 from J; bases not matched to a gene: 12.

J is TRBJ2-2 and V is TRBV7-3, with 11 bases that match TRBD2. The trim removed 6 bases at V and 1 base at J, leaving 4 bases unmatched. CDR1 and CDR2 (germline): SGHTA, FQGTGA. The CDR3 contains 16 residues. The CDR3 nucleotides are TGTGCCAGCAGTTTCACTAGCGGGAGGAACACCGGGGAGCTGTTTTTT. Residues: CASSFTSGRNTGELFF.

This rearrangement joins TRBV27 to TRBJ2-1, with TRBD2 identical over 11 bases. The CDR3 has 15 amino acids. CDR1 MNHEY and CDR2 SMNVEV come from the germline V gene (reference sequence). The V and J ends lost 8 bases and 10 bases, in that order; junction bases with no gene match: 13. In DNA form, the CDR3 reads TGTGCCAGCCGCCAAATTAGCGGGAGGGCCCGGGAGCAGTTCTTC. This gives the protein CASRQISGRAREQFF.

This clone occurred a few times. This chain uses TRBV7-9 with TRBJ2-3; D ambiguous. Germline V lookup: CDR1 SEHNR, CDR2 FQNEAQ (reference sequence). V was trimmed by 4 bases and J by 2 bases, leaving 4 bases between them. The CDR3 extends over 12 amino acids. CDR3 sequence reads: CASSSNTDTQYF. CDR3 bases: TGTGCCAGCAGCTCCAACACAGATACGCAGTATTTT.

This clone was recorded a few times. The chain links TRBV6-1 to TRBJ2-7; D is ambiguous. Per germline, CDR1 MNHNS and CDR2 SASEGT. Trimming cost V 3 bases and J 4 bases, with 4 bases left between them. The CDR3 has 11 amino acids. The CDR3 DNA reads as TGTGCCAGCAGTGATCGGTACGAGCAGTACTTC. This sequence encodes CASSDRYEQYF.

This rearrangement joins TRBV7-8 to TRBJ1-2; tentatively, D is TRBD1 (6 bases). CDR1 SGHVS and CDR2 FQNEAQ come from the germline V gene. The germline V and J ends were trimmed by 0 bases and 3 bases, with 14 bases remaining between them. The CDR3 contains 16 residues. The CDR3 nucleotides are TGTGCCAGCAGCTTAGCGAGAGGGAGGGGGTACTATGGCTACACCTTC. This gives the protein CASSLARGRGYYGYTF.

This chain joins TRBV13 and TRBJ2-3; D perhaps matches TRBD1 (6 bases). The CDR3 is 13 amino acids. V shed 5 bases and J shed 5 bases, with 11 bases lying between them. Germline CDR1 PRHDT, CDR2 FYEKMQ (reference sequence). This CDR3 is CASSPKGGDTQYF. The CDR3 DNA reads as TGTGCCAGCAGCCCCAAAGGGGGAGATACGCAGTATTTT. Supplemented by reference TRBV13 and TRBJ2-3, the full variable domain reads AAGVIQSPRHLIKEKRETATLKCYPIPRHDTVYWYQQGPGQDPQFLISFYEKMQSDKGSIPDRFSAQQFSDYHSELNMSSLELGDSALYFCASSPKGGDTQYFGPGTRLTVL.

The rearrangement joins TRBV5-4 to TRBJ1-1; 10 bases agree with TRBD1. This CDR3 is built from 14 residues. Losses at the gene ends were 4 bases for V and 4 bases for J; bases not matched to a gene: 4. The germline V gene has CDR1 SGHNT and CDR2 YYREEE (reference sequence). The DNA of the CDR3 is TGTGCCAGCAGCCAGAGACAGGGGGCCACTGAAGCTTTCTTT. Translated, it gives CASSQRQGATEAFF.

This clone has only one observation. This chain links TRBV7-3 with TRBJ2-6; no clear D. Germline V gene sequence: CDR1 SGHTA, CDR2 FQGTGA. V was trimmed by 1 base and J by 0 bases, leaving 7 bases between them. The CDR3 covers 16 residues. This CDR3 is CASSLKESSGANVLTF. CDR3 coding DNA: TGTGCCAGCAGCTTAAAGGAGAGCTCTGGGGCCAACGTCCTGACTTTC.

In this sample, this clone turned up a few times. This chain uses TRBV29-1 with TRBJ2-1, with TRBD2 matching over 10 bases. The CDR3 loop spans 14 amino acids. Germline V gives CDR1 SQVTM, CDR2 ANQGSEA. The V segment lost 5 bases and the J segment 5 bases; nucleotides outside the gene matches: 6. Here the CDR3 reads CSVPGLATNNEQFF. In DNA, the CDR3 is TGCAGCGTTCCGGGACTAGCGACGAACAATGAGCAGTTCTTC.

This clone showed up just a few times. The V gene is TRBV7-6, the J gene TRBJ1-2; no firm D call. Germline-derived CDR1 and CDR2 are SGHVS and FNYEAQ. The CDR3 extends over 13 amino acids. V was shortened by 5 bases and J by 3 bases, with 10 bases between the two germline ends. The CDR3 sequence is CASSAGEYYGYTF. DNA of the CDR3: TGTGCCAGCAGCGCGGGCGAATACTATGGCTACACCTTC.

V and J are TRBV7-3 and TRBJ2-1; D is possibly TRBD2 (5 bases). Germline CDR1 is SGHTA and CDR2 is FQGTGA. CDR3 length: 18 amino acids. Trimming took 11 bases from V and 4 from J, leaving 30 bases between them. CDR3 amino acids: CAANPGSPARRTYNEQFF. The CDR3 DNA follows: TGTGCCGCCAATCCGGGGAGTCCAGCGAGACGAACATACAATGAGCAGTTCTTC. Full variable domain (remainder filled in from reference TRBV7-3 and TRBJ2-1): GAGVSQTPSNKVTEKGKYVELRCDPISGHTALYWYRQSLGQGPEFLIYFQGTGAADDSGLPNDRFFAVRPEGSVSTLKIQRTERGDSAVYLCAANPGSPARRTYNEQFFGPGTRLTVL.

The rearrangement uses TRBV5-4 and TRBJ1-2, with 10 bases fitting TRBD1. CDR1 is SGHNT and CDR2 is YYREEE in the germline V gene (reference sequence). V lost 0 bases to trimming and J lost 4 bases; unmatched junction nucleotides: 6. The CDR3 covers 16 residues. The CDR3 nucleotides are TGTGCCAGCAGCTTGGCGGCGGGACAGGGGAGCTATGGCTACACCTTC. The encoded protein is CASSLAAGQGSYGYTF.

This sequence joins TRBV7-9 and TRBJ2-3; perhaps TRBD2 as D (5 bases). The CDR3 contains 18 residues. Germline V gene lookup returns CDR1 SEHNR and CDR2 FQNEAQ (reference sequence). Trimming shortened V by 3 bases and J by 0 bases, and 19 bases separated the two germline ends. CDR3 protein: CASSFTLTRSLSTDTQYF. As DNA, the CDR3 is TGTGCCAGCAGCTTTACTTTAACTAGATCCCTTAGCACAGATACGCAGTATTTT.

This clone was picked up a small number of times. The gene calls are TRBV14 and TRBJ1-3, with D uncertain. The germline V and J ends were trimmed by 3 bases and 7 bases, with 7 bases remaining between them. Germline assignment: CDR1 SGHDN and CDR2 FVKESK. This CDR3 has 12 amino acids. The CDR3 reads CASSHFSNTIYF. For the CDR3, the DNA is TGTGCCAGCAGCCATTTTTCGAACACCATATATTTT. The full variable domain, rest sourced from reference TRBV14 and TRBJ1-3, is EAGVTQFPSHSVIEKGQTVTLRCDPISGHDNLYWYRRVMGKEIKFLLHFVKESKQDESGMPNNRFLAERTGGTYSTLKVQPAELEDSGVYFCASSHFSNTIYFGEGSWLTVV.